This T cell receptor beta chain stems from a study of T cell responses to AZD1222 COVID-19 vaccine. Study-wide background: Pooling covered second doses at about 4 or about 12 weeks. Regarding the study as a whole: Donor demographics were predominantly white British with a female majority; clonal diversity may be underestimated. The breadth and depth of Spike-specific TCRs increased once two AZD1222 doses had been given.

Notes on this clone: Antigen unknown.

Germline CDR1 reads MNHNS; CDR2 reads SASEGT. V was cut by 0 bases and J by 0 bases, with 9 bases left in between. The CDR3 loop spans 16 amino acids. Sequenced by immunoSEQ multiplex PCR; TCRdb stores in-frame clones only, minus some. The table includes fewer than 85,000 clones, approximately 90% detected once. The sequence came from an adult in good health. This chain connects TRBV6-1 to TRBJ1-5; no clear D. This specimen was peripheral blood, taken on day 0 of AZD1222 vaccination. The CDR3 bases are TGTGCCAGCAGTGAAGCCCCAGCTTATAGCAATCAGCCCCAGCATTTT. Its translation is CASSEAPAYSNQPQHF.